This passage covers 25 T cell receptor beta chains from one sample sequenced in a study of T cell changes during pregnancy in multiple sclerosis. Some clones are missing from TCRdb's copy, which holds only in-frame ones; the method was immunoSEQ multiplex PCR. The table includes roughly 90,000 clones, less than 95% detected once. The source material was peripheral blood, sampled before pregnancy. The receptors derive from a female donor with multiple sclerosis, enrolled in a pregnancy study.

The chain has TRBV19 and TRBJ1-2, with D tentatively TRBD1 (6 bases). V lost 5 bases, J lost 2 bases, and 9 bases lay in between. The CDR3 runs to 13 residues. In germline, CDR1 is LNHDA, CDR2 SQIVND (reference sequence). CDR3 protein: CASSADRNYGYTF. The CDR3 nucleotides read TGTGCCAGTAGTGCCGACAGGAACTATGGCTACACCTTC.

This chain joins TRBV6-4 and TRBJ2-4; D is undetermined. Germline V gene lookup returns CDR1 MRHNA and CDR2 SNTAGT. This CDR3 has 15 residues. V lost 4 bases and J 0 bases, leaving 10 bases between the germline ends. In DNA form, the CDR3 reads TGTGCCAGCAGTGGATTCAAGCTAGCCAAAAACATTCAGTACTTC. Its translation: CASSGFKLAKNIQYF.

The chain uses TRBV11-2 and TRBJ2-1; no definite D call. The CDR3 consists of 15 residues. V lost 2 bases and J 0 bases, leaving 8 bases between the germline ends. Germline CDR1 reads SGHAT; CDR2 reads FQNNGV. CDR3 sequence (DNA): TGTGCCAGCAGCTTACCAGGTAGCTCCTACAATGAGCAGTTCTTC. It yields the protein CASSLPGSSYNEQFF.

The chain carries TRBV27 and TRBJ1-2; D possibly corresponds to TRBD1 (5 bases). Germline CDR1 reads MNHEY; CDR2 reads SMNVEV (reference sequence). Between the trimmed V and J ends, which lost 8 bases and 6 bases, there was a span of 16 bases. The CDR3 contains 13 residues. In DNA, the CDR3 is TGTGCCAGCCGGGCGGGGGGTGCGGATGGCTACACCTTC. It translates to CASRAGGADGYTF.

CDR3 bases: TGTGCCAGCAGTTTAAGTTCTGGTAGTCAGCCCCAGCATTTT. Translated: CASSLSSGSQPQHF. V usage is TRBV28 and J usage is TRBJ1-5; no firm D call. Trimming took 2 bases from V and 6 from J, leaving 11 bases between them. CDR3 length: 14 amino acids. The germline CDR1 and CDR2 sequences are MDHEN and SYDVKM.

The CDR3 DNA sequence: TGCGCCAGCAGGACAGGGTGGGAGACCCAGTACTTC. Amino acid sequence: CASRTGWETQYF. The J gene is TRBJ2-5, the V gene TRBV5-1; 7 bases are shared with TRBD1. The ends lost 5 bases at V and 5 bases at J; junction bases unmatched: 3. Germline V gives CDR1 SGHRS, CDR2 YFSETQ. The length of the CDR3 is 12 residues.

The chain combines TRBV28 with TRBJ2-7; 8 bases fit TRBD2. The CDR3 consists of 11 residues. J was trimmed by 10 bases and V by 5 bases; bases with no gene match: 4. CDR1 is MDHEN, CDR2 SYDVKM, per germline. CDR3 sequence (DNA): TGTGCCAGCAGTCCCGGGGGGGGTCAGTACTTC. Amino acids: CASSPGGGQYF.

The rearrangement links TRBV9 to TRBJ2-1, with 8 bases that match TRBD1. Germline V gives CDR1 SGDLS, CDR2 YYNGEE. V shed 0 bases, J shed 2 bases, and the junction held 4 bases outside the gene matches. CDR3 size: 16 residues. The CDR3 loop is CASSVGAGGPYNEQFF. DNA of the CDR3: TGTGCCAGCAGCGTAGGGGCAGGGGGCCCCTACAATGAGCAGTTCTTC.

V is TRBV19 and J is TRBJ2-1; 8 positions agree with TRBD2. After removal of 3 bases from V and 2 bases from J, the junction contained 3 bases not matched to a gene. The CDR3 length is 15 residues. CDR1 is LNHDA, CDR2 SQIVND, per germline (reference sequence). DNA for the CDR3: TGTGCCAGTAGTATTAGCGGGGCGGCCTACAATGAGCAGTTCTTC. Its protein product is CASSISGAAYNEQFF.

The CDR3 loop reads CASSAGGDRGETQYF. The CDR3 DNA reads as TGTGCCAGCAGCGCGGGTGGGGACAGGGGAGAGACCCAGTACTTC. The V call is TRBV9, the J call TRBJ2-5, with 10 bases lining up with TRBD1. Germline trimming cut 3 bases from V and 4 bases from J; bases unmatched to any gene: 6. The germline V gene encodes CDR1 SGDLS and CDR2 YYNGEE. CDR3 length: 15 residues.

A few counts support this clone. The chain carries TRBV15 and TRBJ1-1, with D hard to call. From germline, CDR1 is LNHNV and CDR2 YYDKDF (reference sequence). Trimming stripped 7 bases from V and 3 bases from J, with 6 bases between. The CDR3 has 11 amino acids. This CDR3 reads CATKRDTEAFF. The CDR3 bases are TGTGCCACCAAACGGGACACTGAAGCTTTCTTT.

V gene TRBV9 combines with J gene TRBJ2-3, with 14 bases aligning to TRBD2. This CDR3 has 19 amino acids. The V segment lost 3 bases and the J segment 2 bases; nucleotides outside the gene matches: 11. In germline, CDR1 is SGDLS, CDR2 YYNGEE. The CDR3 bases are TGTGCCAGCAGCGCGAGACTAGCGGGAGGGCAAGGGGTCACAGATACGCAGTATTTT. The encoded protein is CASSARLAGGQGVTDTQYF. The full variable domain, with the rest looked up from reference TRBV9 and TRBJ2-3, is DSGVTQTPKHLITATGQRVTLRCSPRSGDLSVYWYQQSLDQGLQFLIQYYNGEERAKGNILERFSAQQFPDLHSELNLSSLELGDSALYFCASSARLAGGQGVTDTQYFGPGTRLTVL.

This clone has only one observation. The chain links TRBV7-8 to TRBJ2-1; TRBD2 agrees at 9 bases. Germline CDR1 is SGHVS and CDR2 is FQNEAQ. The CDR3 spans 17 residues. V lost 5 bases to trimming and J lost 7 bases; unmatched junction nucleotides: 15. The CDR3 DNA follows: TGTGCCAGCAGCATACAGGCGGGGGGGCCTGCGTGGAATGAGCAGTTCTTC. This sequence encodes CASSIQAGGPAWNEQFF.

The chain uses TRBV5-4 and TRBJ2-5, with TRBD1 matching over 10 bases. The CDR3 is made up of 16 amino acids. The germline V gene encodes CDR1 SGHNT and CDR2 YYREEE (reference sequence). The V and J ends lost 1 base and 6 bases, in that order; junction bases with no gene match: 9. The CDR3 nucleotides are TGTGCCAGCAGCTTGATCGGGACAGGGGTAGGGAAGACCCAGTACTTC. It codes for CASSLIGTGVGKTQYF.

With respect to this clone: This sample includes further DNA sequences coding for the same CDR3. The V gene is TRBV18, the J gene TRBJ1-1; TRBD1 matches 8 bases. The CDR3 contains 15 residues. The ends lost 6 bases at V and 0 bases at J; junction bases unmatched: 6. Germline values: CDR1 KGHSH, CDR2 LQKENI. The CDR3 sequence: CASSSGTGLNTEAFF. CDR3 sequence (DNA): TGTGCCAGCTCTTCCGGGACAGGATTGAACACTGAAGCTTTCTTT.

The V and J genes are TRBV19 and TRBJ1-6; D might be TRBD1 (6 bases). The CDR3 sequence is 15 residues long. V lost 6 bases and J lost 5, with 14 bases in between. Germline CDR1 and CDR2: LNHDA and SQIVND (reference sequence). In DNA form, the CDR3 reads TGTGCCAGTAGCCACAGGGCCTTGAATAATTCACCCCTCCACTTT. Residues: CASSHRALNNSPLHF.

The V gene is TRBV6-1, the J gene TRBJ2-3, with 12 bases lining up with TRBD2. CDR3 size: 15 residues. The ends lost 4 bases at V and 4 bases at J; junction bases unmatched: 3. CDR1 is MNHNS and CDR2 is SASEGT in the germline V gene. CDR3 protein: CASSATSGRSDTQYF. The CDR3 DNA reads TGTGCCAGCAGTGCCACTAGCGGGAGGTCAGATACGCAGTATTTT.

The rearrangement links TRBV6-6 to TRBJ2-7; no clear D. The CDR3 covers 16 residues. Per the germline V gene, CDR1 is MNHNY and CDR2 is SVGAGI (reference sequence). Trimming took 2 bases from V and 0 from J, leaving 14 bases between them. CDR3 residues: CASSYAALTHSYEQYF. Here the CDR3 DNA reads TGTGCCAGCAGTTACGCGGCCCTAACCCACTCCTACGAGCAGTACTTC.

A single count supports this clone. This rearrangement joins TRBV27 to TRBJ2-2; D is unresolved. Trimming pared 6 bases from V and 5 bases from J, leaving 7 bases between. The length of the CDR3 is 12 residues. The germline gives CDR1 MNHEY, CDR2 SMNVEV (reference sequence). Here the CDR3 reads CASSPATGELFF. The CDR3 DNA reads TGTGCCAGCAGCCCTGCGACCGGGGAGCTGTTTTTT.

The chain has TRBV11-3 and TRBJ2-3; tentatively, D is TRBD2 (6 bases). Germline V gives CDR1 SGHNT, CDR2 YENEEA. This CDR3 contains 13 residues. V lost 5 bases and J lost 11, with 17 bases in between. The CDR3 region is CASSPGGIGGQYF. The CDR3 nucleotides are TGTGCCAGCAGCCCAGGCGGGATTGGGGGGCAGTATTTT.

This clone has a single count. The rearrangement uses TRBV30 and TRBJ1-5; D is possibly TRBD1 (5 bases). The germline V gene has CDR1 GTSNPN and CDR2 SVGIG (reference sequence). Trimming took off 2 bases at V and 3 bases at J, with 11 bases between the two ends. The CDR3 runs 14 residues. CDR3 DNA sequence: TGTGCCTGGAGTTCAGGGTGGGACAATCAGCCCCAGCATTTT. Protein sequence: CAWSSGWDNQPQHF. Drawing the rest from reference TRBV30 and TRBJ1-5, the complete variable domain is SQTIHQWPATLVQPVGSPLSLECTVEGTSNPNLYWYRQAAGRGLQLLFYSVGIGQISSEVPQNLSASRPQDRQFILSSKKLLLSDSGFYLCAWSSGWDNQPQHFGDGTRLSIL.

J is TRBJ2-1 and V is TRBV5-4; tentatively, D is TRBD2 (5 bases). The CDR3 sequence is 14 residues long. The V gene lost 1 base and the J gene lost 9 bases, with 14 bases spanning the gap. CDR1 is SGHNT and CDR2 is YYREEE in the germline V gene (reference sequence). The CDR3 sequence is CASSLRLANVEQFF. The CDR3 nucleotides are TGTGCCAGCAGCTTGCGGCTAGCTAACGTTGAGCAGTTCTTC.

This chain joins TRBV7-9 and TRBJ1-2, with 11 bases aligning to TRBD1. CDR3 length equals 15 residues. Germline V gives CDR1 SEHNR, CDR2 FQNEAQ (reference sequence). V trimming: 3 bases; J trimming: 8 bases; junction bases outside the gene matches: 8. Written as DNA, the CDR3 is TGTGCCAGCAGCTTGGCGGGACAGGGGGATCCAGGCTACACCTTC. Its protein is CASSLAGQGDPGYTF.

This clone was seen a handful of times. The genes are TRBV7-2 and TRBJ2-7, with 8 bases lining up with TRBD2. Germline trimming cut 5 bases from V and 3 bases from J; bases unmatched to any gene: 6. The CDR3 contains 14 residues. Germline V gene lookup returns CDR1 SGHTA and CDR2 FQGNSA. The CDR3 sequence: CASSPTSAHYEQYF. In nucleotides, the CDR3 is TGTGCCAGCAGCCCGACTAGCGCCCACTACGAGCAGTACTTC.

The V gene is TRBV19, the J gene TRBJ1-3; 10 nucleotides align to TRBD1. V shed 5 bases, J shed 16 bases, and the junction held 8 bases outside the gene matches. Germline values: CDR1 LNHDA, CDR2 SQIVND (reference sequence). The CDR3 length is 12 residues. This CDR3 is CASSSGTGAFYF. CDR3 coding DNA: TGTGCCAGTAGTTCCGGGACAGGGGCCTTTTATTTT.